The present entry profiles one TCR beta chain with its context. A much larger clone sits a single nucleotide away, making a read error possible. The missing conserved phenylalanine or tryptophan at the end of this CDR3 makes a read error likely. Deletions cut 0 bases from V and 7 bases from J, with 14 bases between. Germline CDR1 SGHRS, CDR2 YFSETQ. The CDR3 consists of 15 residues. TCRdb redid the calling of the PCR reads with MiXCR, one entry per CDR3 protein. Among about 640,000 distinct CDR3 sequences listed, 20% were seen once. The sample originates from a study of molecular identifiers for immune sequencing clone quantification.

The sample consisted of naive CD8+ T cells from blood, with Jurkat cell RNA spiked in. Subset noted: FACS-sorted CD8+CD4-CCR7+CD45RA+ naive T cells. The TCR originated in a human donor in good health. Some libraries in this study had Jurkat cell RNA spiked in. The chain links TRBV5-1 to TRBJ2-1; D remains unclear. CDR3 sequence: CASSLASGVLNEQFS. The CDR3, as DNA: TGCGCCAGCAGCTTGGCTAGTGGGGTGTTGAATGAGCAGTTCTCC.